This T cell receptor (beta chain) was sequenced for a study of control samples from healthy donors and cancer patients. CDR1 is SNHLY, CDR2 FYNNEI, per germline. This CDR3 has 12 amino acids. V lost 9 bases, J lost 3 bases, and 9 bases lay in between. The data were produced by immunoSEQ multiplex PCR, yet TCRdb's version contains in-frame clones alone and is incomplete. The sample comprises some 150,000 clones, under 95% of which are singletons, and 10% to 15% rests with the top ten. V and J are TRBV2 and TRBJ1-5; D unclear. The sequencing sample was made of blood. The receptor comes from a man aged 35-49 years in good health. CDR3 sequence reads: CASEGYNQPQHF. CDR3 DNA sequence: TGTGCCAGTGAGGGATACAATCAGCCCCAGCATTTT.